Presented here are 6 T cell receptor beta chains from one specimen sequenced in a study of liver allograft versus peripheral blood T cells. Overall study: Intrahepatic T cell receptor repertoires from transplanted livers were compared against repertoires in recipients' peripheral blood.

TCRdb fed the reads into MiXCR, producing one record per CDR3 protein. The table lists 15,000 or so distinct CDR3 sequences, 25% to 35% of them singletons. The origin of the receptors is a human patient who had a liver transplant. Some T cells may trace back to the graft donor.

This clonotype is medium-sized by share. This sequence joins TRBV30 and TRBJ1-1; tentatively, D is TRBD1 (6 bases). CDR3 size: 13 residues. The germline V gene has CDR1 GTSNPN and CDR2 SVGIG (reference sequence). Trimming took 2 bases from V and 3 from J, leaving 10 bases between them. CDR3 DNA sequence: TGTGCCTGGAGTAGGGGGACCCACACTGAAGCTTTCTTT. Residues: CAWSRGTHTEAFF.

This chain links TRBV6-5 with TRBJ1-2, with unresolved D. From germline, CDR1 is MNHEY and CDR2 SVGAGI. Trimming shortened V by 2 bases and J by 2 bases, and 6 bases separated the two germline ends. This CDR3 is built from 13 residues. This CDR3 reads CASSYNRNYGYTF. In nucleotides, the CDR3 is TGTGCCAGCAGTTACAACAGAAACTATGGCTACACCTTC.

This clonotype is categorized as medium-sized (0.01 to 0.1%). The V and J genes are TRBV6-1 and TRBJ2-4; 9 bases are shared with TRBD1. V shed 8 bases and J 5 bases; nucleotides not matched to a gene: 4. Germline assignment: CDR1 MNHNS and CDR2 SASEGT. The CDR3 loop spans 13 amino acids. The CDR3 nucleotides are TGTGCCAGCCTGGACAGGGGAGAAAACATTCAGTACTTC. Translation: CASLDRGENIQYF.

This clonotype is medium-sized (0.01 to 0.1%). This chain connects TRBV10-3 to TRBJ2-6; D may be TRBD2 (5 bases). This CDR3 region has 13 residues. From germline, CDR1 is ENHRY and CDR2 SYGVKD. Trimming cost V 11 bases and J 0 bases, with 8 bases left between them. The CDR3 is CASGSSGANVLTF. For the CDR3, the DNA is TGTGCCTCGGGGAGCTCTGGGGCCAACGTCCTGACTTTC.

This clonotype was detected ten times or more. The chain recombines TRBV6-5 with TRBJ1-2; D ambiguous. Trimming stripped 2 bases from V and 1 base from J, with 8 bases between. Germline V gives CDR1 MNHEY, CDR2 SVGAGI. The length of the CDR3 is 14 residues. CDR3 DNA sequence: TGTGCCAGCAGTTACCAGCAGGATAACTATGGCTACACCTTC. Translating it yields CASSYQQDNYGYTF.

This clonotype is labeled medium-sized. The chain couples TRBV6-5 to TRBJ1-3; possible D gene TRBD1, 6 bases. Trimming left V 2 bases short and J 4 bases short, with 12 bases between. The CDR3 totals 15 residues. Germline CDR1 reads MNHEY; CDR2 reads SVGAGI. In DNA, the CDR3 is TGTGCCAGCAGTTACCGGGGGGCGCAAGGAAACACCATATATTTT. As protein: CASSYRGAQGNTIYF.